Described below is a single T cell receptor beta chain sequence and its context. This record comes from a study of control samples from healthy donors and cancer patients. V shed 3 bases and J shed 0 bases, with 8 bases lying between them. The CDR3 is 13 amino acids. Germline lookup yields CDR1 DFQATT and CDR2 SNEGSKA (reference sequence). Sequenced by immunoSEQ multiplex PCR; TCRdb stores in-frame clones only, minus some. The table includes around 30,000 clones, approximately 95% detected once. The sample consisted of PBMCs. This clonotype originated in a man aged 40-50 years with colorectal cancer. The chain is built from TRBV20-1 and TRBJ1-2; no definite D call. The CDR3 DNA follows: TGCAGTGCTAGTGAACCAGCTAACTATGGCTACACCTTC. Its translation is CSASEPANYGYTF.